A selection of T cell receptor beta chains follows, all from one sample in a study of blood T cell repertoires in COVID-19. Clones were sequenced by immunoSEQ multiplex PCR, and TCRdb holds only the in-frame ones, with some missing. The table includes fewer than 500,000 clones, 81% detected once. Material: peripheral blood. These receptors all stem from a human donor with acute or convalescent COVID-19. The donor label of this sample is uncertain. CDR3s include the opening cysteine and the closing phenylalanine or tryptophan. Fields, in order: clone size, V gene, D gene, J gene, CDR3 protein, CDR3 DNA. D genes are given only for firm matches. Rows give clone size only sometimes, using once, few, many, or a class for an expanded clone.

>once|TRBV6-1|TRBD1|TRBJ2-1
CASSGQIGQGVRTGEQFF
TGTGCCAGCAGTGGGCAAATTGGACAGGGGGTTCGGACGGGTGAGCAGTTCTTC
>-|TRBV29-1|TRBD1|TRBJ1-2
CSVEGGDRDYGYTF
TGCAGCGTTGAAGGAGGGGACAGGGATTATGGCTACACCTTC
>-|TRBV5-4|TRBD2|TRBJ2-5
CASSSSGTSGETQYF
TGTGCCAGCAGCTCGTCCGGGACTAGCGGAGAGACCCAGTACTTC
>-|TRBV2|-|TRBJ1-1
CAGTAGTNTEAFF
TGTGCCGGTACTGCGGGGACGAACACTGAAGCTTTCTTT
>-|TRBV10-3|TRBD1|TRBJ2-7
CAISGTGLYEQYF
TGTGCCATCAGTGGGACAGGCCTCTACGAGCAGTACTTC
>-|TRBV3-1/TRBV3-2|-|TRBJ1-4
CASNLNGRGEKLFF
TGTGCCAGCAACCTAAACGGGAGAGGCGAAAAACTGTTTTTT
>few|TRBV6-5|-|TRBJ2-1
CATLRSGSYNEQFF
TGTGCCACGCTCCGGTCGGGGTCCTACAATGAGCAGTTCTTC
>-|TRBV27|-|TRBJ2-7
CASSLQGADEQYF
TGTGCCAGCAGTTTACAAGGGGCGGACGAGCAGTACTTC
>-|TRBV5-4|TRBD2|TRBJ2-1
CASSLSSGSYNEQFF
TGTGCCAGCAGCCTGTCTAGCGGATCCTACAATGAGCAGTTCTTC
>few|TRBV6-5|-|TRBJ2-2
CASSPVAAGELFF
TGTGCCAGCAGCCCCGTGGCGGCCGGGGAGCTGTTTTTT
>-|TRBV18|-|TRBJ1-5
CASSPSASQPQHF
TGTGCCAGCTCCCCCAGCGCGTCCCAGCCCCAGCATTTT
>-|TRBV19|-|TRBJ2-1
CASGGRELYNEQFF
TGTGCCAGTGGGGGGAGAGAGTTATACAATGAGCAGTTCTTC
>-|TRBV3-1/TRBV3-2|-|TRBJ1-1
CASSQFGISANTEAFF
TGTGCCAGCAGCCAATTCGGGATCTCGGCGAACACTGAAGCTTTCTTT
>few|TRBV7-8|-|TRBJ1-2
CASSRTTGSQSGYTF
TGTGCCAGCAGCCGAACTACAGGGTCTCAATCTGGCTACACCTTC
>-|TRBV29-1|-|TRBJ2-7
CSVEADGDEQYF
TGCAGCGTTGAGGCCGACGGGGACGAGCAGTACTTC
>few|TRBV4-1|-|TRBJ1-5
CASSQVPGNQPQHF
TGCGCCAGCAGCCAAGTCCCGGGCAATCAGCCCCAGCATTTT
>many|TRBV4-2|-|TRBJ1-1
CASSQDGGTEAFF
TGTGCCAGCAGCCAAGACGGGGGCACTGAAGCTTTCTTT
>-|TRBV6-5|-|TRBJ1-1
CASSNRVEAFF
TGTGCCAGCAGCAACAGGGTTGAAGCTTTCTTT
>-|TRBV24-1|-|TRBJ2-1
CATSDSGDENEQFF
TGTGCCACCAGTGACTCAGGGGATGAGAATGAGCAGTTCTTC
>-|TRBV28|-|TRBJ1-6
CASRSGGSSYNSPLHF
TGTGCCAGCAGGAGCGGGGGAAGCTCCTATAATTCACCCCTCCACTTT
>-|TRBV5-1|-|TRBJ2-3
CASSLGFTGSTDTQYF
TGCGCCAGCAGCTTGGGGTTTACCGGGAGCACAGATACGCAGTATTTT
>-|TRBV5-5|-|TRBJ1-5
CASSPYRSNQPQHF
TGTGCCAGCAGCCCATACAGGTCGAATCAGCCCCAGCATTTT
>-|TRBV2|-|TRBJ1-1
CASSQSTGSTEAFF
TGTGCCAGCAGCCAGAGTACAGGGTCCACTGAAGCTTTCTTT
>-|TRBV19|-|TRBJ1-5
CASSIQVNSNQPQHF
TGTGCCAGTAGTATACAGGTTAATAGCAATCAGCCCCAGCATTTT
>-|TRBV15|TRBD1|TRBJ1-2
CATSRATGAGMGGYTF
TGTGCCACCAGCAGAGCTACAGGGGCGGGGATGGGTGGCTACACCTTC
>-|TRBV7-8|-|TRBJ1-5
CASSLRANQPQHF
TGTGCCAGCAGCTTACGCGCTAATCAGCCCCAGCATTTT
>-|TRBV6-5|-|TRBJ1-6
CASSYGQSSYNSPLHF
TGTGCCAGCAGTTACGGACAGAGCTCCTATAATTCACCCCTCCACTTT
>-|TRBV28|TRBD2|TRBJ2-7
CASSLGGTSGRYEQYF
TGTGCCAGCAGTTTGGGTGGGACTAGCGGAAGATACGAGCAGTACTTC
>-|TRBV29-1|-|TRBJ2-1
CSVELSGGFYNEQFF
TGCAGCGTTGAATTGTCGGGGGGCTTCTACAATGAGCAGTTCTTC
>-|TRBV28|-|TRBJ2-7
CASTPGLPYEQYF
TGTGCCAGCACCCCTGGACTGCCCTACGAGCAGTACTTC
>once|TRBV6-5|-|TRBJ2-2
CASSYQPSVGELFF
TGTGCCAGCAGTTACCAACCGTCGGTCGGGGAGCTGTTTTTT
>-|TRBV6-4|TRBD1|TRBJ2-6
CASKTGAGANVLTF
TGTGCCAGCAAAACAGGGGCCGGGGCCAACGTCCTGACTTTC
>few|TRBV30|-|TRBJ1-2
CAWSWGEIYTF
TGTGCCTGGAGCTGGGGAGAGATCTACACCTTC
>-|TRBV5-4|TRBD2|TRBJ2-5
CASSGGGPEQETQYF
TGTGCCAGCAGCGGCGGGGGGCCTGAACAAGAGACCCAGTACTTC
>-|TRBV5-1|TRBD1|TRBJ1-2
CASSEIGTGESYTF
TGCGCCAGCAGCGAAATAGGGACAGGGGAAAGCTACACCTTC
>-|TRBV28|TRBD2|TRBJ2-7
CASSSRTSGTYEQYF
TGTGCCAGCAGCTCCCGGACTAGCGGGACCTACGAGCAGTACTTC
>many|TRBV2|-|TRBJ1-4
CASKRTEIYEKLFF
TGTGCCAGCAAACGGACAGAGATTTATGAAAAACTGTTTTTT
>-|TRBV5-1|TRBD1|TRBJ1-4
CASSLAPRAGGREKLFF
TGCGCCAGCAGCTTGGCGCCTCGGGCAGGGGGCCGTGAAAAACTGTTTTTT
>-|TRBV6-5|TRBD1|TRBJ1-4
CASSYSPPGTGEELFF
TGTGCCAGCAGTTACTCTCCCCCCGGGACAGGGGAGGAACTGTTTTTT
>few|TRBV5-4|TRBD1|TRBJ1-1
CASSRGTGAPMNTEAFF
TGTGCCAGCAGCCGAGGGACAGGGGCCCCGATGAACACTGAAGCTTTCTTT